This section outlines one T cell receptor (beta chain) sequence together with its context. This sample was taken from a study of blood T cell repertoires in COVID-19. Germline V lookup: CDR1 MNHEY, CDR2 SVGAGI. CDR3 length equals 13 residues. Trimming took off 7 bases at V and 5 bases at J, with 14 bases between the two ends. Profiling relied on immunoSEQ multiplex PCR, and the TCRdb table lists in-frame clones only, not all of them. Of about 42,000 clones in the sample, around 76% were seen once. The rearrangement links TRBV6-5 to TRBJ1-1; unclear D gene. The specimen sequenced was peripheral blood. This clonotype was obtained from a man at least 80 years old with acute or convalescent COVID-19. Here the CDR3 reads CASTIPGGTEAFF. CDR3 in DNA: TGTGCCAGCACCATCCCAGGCGGGACTGAAGCTTTCTTT.